The 16 T cell receptor beta chains below all came from one sample that was sequenced in a study of shared clonotypes between healthy human individuals. Here immunoSEQ multiplex PCR was the method, and the copy in TCRdb shows in-frame clones only, minus some. The table includes some 2 million clones, roughly 94% detected once. What was sequenced was naive CD4+ T cells sorted from blood. Subset in this sample: CD45RA+ positively selected. Receptors were obtained from a man between 18 and 29 years old in good health.

This clone was seen a handful of times. CDR3 in DNA: TGTGCCAGCAGCTTATGGACTGAAGCTTTCTTT. Residues: CASSLWTEAFF. The rearrangement uses TRBV7-9 and TRBJ1-1; the D is unclear. Germline loops: CDR1 SEHNR, CDR2 FQNEAQ (reference sequence). The CDR3 is made up of 11 amino acids. The V and J ends lost 2 bases and 5 bases respectively, with 3 bases between them. The full variable domain, in which reference TRBV7-9 and TRBJ1-1 provide the parts outside the CDR3, is DTGVSQNPRHKITKRGQNVTFRCDPISEHNRLYWYRQTLGQGPEFLTYFQNEAQLEKSRLLSDRFSAERPKGSFSTLEIQRTEQGDSAMYLCASSLWTEAFFGQGTRLTVV.

This clone was recorded once. This sequence joins TRBV18 and TRBJ1-1, with D unresolved. CDR1 and CDR2 from the germline V gene are KGHSH and LQKENI. The CDR3 contains 14 residues. Trimming shortened V by 3 bases and J by 5 bases, and 13 bases separated the two germline ends. The CDR3 region has the DNA TGTGCCAGCTCACCGCCGGCATTGAGGACTGAAGCTTTCTTT. Its protein product is CASSPPALRTEAFF.

J is TRBJ2-1 and V is TRBV4-1, with 9 bases matching TRBD2. CDR1 and CDR2 (germline): MGHRA, YSYEKL. J was trimmed by 8 bases and V by 0 bases; bases with no gene match: 8. CDR3 length equals 16 residues. Written as DNA, the CDR3 is TGCGCCAGCAGCCAAGATAGAAGCGGGGGGTTTTATGAGCAGTTCTTC. It yields the protein CASSQDRSGGFYEQFF.

V usage is TRBV10-3 and J usage is TRBJ1-1, with TRBD1 as a possible D gene (5 bases). CDR1 and CDR2 (germline): ENHRY, SYGVKD. V lost 11 bases, J lost 7 bases, and 17 bases lay in between. The CDR3 totals 12 residues. The CDR3 loop reads CASRAGTLEAFF. The CDR3 DNA reads TGTGCCTCACGAGCAGGGACCCTTGAAGCTTTCTTT.

Concerning this clone itself: A much more abundant neighbour one base away suggests this may be a read error. The chain is built from TRBV9 and TRBJ1-6, with 9 bases aligning to TRBD1. Germline V gene sequence: CDR1 SGDLS, CDR2 YYNGEE. Germline trimming cut 4 bases from V and 6 bases from J; bases unmatched to any gene: 2. CDR3 length equals 14 residues. The CDR3: CASSRDRVNSPLHF. The DNA for the CDR3 is TGTGCCAGCAGCCGGGACAGGGTTAATTCACCCCTCCACTTT.

The chain has TRBV4-2 and TRBJ2-5; D call uncertain. Looked up from germline, CDR1 is LGHNA and CDR2 is YNFKEQ. Trimming stripped 0 bases from V and 4 bases from J, with 9 bases between. The CDR3 loop spans 14 amino acids. The CDR3 DNA follows: TGTGCCAGCAGCCAAGACAAGGGTGGAGAGACCCAGTACTTC. Residues: CASSQDKGGETQYF.

This clone was recorded only once. This chain joins TRBV5-1 and TRBJ1-2; D might be TRBD1 (6 bases). Germline CDR1 reads SGHRS; CDR2 reads YFSETQ. This CDR3 spans 13 amino acids. Trimming removed 4 bases at V and 8 bases at J, with 15 bases between. This CDR3 reads CASSLDRFMGYTF. For the CDR3, the DNA is TGCGCCAGCAGCCTCGACAGGTTCATGGGCTACACCTTC.

This sequence joins TRBV15 and TRBJ1-1, with D perhaps TRBD1 (6 bases). The CDR3 is 15 amino acids. V was clipped by 3 bases and J by 3 bases, with 14 bases between them. Germline CDR1 is LNHNV and CDR2 is YYDKDF (reference sequence). The CDR3 protein is CATSRRRGSDTEAFF. Written as DNA, the CDR3 is TGTGCCACCAGCAGGCGCAGGGGTTCCGACACTGAAGCTTTCTTT.

The V gene is TRBV5-4, the J gene TRBJ2-1, with 8 bases identical to TRBD1. This CDR3 contains 14 residues. Germline V CDR1 and CDR2: SGHNT, YYREEE (reference sequence). V lost 7 bases and J lost 4; bases outside the gene matches: 7. DNA of the CDR3: TGTGCCAGCGGACTGGACAGGGCTTACAATGAGCAGTTCTTC. Its protein product is CASGLDRAYNEQFF. Full variable domain (remainder filled in from reference TRBV5-4 and TRBJ2-1): ETGVTQSPTHLIKTRGQQVTLRCSSQSGHNTVSWYQQALGQGPQFIFQYYREEENGRGNFPPRFSGLQFPNYSSELNVNALELDDSALYLCASGLDRAYNEQFFGPGTRLTVL.

For this clone: Other DNA sequences within the sample encode an identical CDR3. The chain has TRBV18 and TRBJ2-7; D unclear. The CDR3 is made up of 13 amino acids. Looked up from germline, CDR1 is KGHSH and CDR2 is LQKENI. V gave up 1 base and J gave up 4 bases, with 8 bases separating them. This CDR3 is CASSPLASYEQYF. CDR3 sequence (DNA): TGTGCCAGCTCACCACTCGCGAGTTACGAGCAGTACTTC.

The chain joins TRBV7-9 to TRBJ2-1; no clear D. CDR1 and CDR2 (germline): SEHNR, FQNEAQ (reference sequence). Between the trimmed V and J ends, which lost 3 bases and 5 bases, there was a span of 11 bases. The CDR3 runs 14 residues. The chain's CDR3 is CASSFRTPDNEQFF. In DNA, the CDR3 is TGTGCCAGCAGCTTCAGGACCCCCGACAATGAGCAGTTCTTC.

This clone appeared a single time. This specimen includes other DNA sequences encoding the same CDR3. V gene TRBV28 combines with J gene TRBJ1-5, with D uncertain. The CDR3 is 12 amino acids. Trimming left V 6 bases short and J 4 bases short, with 7 bases between. Germline V gives CDR1 MDHEN, CDR2 SYDVKM. In nucleotides, the CDR3 is TGTGCCAGCAGATCCCCGAATCAGCCCCAGCATTTT. It translates to CASRSPNQPQHF.

The rearrangement uses TRBV30 and TRBJ1-2; D gene uncertain. This CDR3 is 11 amino acids long. The V end lost 7 bases, the J end lost 6 bases, and 12 bases lay between the germline ends. CDR1 is GTSNPN and CDR2 is SVGIG in the germline V gene (reference sequence). CDR3 sequence (DNA): TGTGCCTCACCCGATTTAAATGGCTACACCTTC. Translation: CASPDLNGYTF.

V usage is TRBV25-1 and J usage is TRBJ1-1; D gene uncertain. With 0 bases removed from V and 0 bases from J, the gap between germline ends came to 17 bases. The germline CDR1 and CDR2 sequences are MGHDK and SYGVNS. The CDR3 is made up of 18 amino acids. The CDR3 sequence is CASSEYYGSRTVNTEAFF. CDR3 DNA sequence: TGTGCCAGCAGTGAATATTACGGCTCGCGGACGGTGAACACTGAAGCTTTCTTT.

This sequence joins TRBV10-3 and TRBJ1-5; D may be TRBD1 (5 bases). Germline values: CDR1 ENHRY, CDR2 SYGVKD. Between the trimmed V and J ends, which lost 8 bases and 1 base, there was a span of 12 bases. The CDR3 is 14 amino acids. CDR3 nucleotides: TGTGCCATCGGGACGGTGAGCAGCAATCAGCCCCAGCATTTT. This encodes CAIGTVSSNQPQHF.

The chain joins TRBV19 to TRBJ1-2; a possible D gene is TRBD1 (5 bases). This CDR3 is built from 14 residues. V was shortened by 6 bases and J by 8 bases, with 19 bases between the two germline ends. Per germline, CDR1 LNHDA and CDR2 SQIVND (reference sequence). This chain's CDR3 is CASRGSGRPGGYTF. CDR3 nucleotides: TGTGCCAGTAGAGGATCCGGCCGACCAGGGGGCTACACCTTC.